The present T cell receptor (beta chain) was sequenced within a study of T cell repertoires in cytomegalovirus infection (dated by TCRdb to the late 2010s). For the wider study: Because public TCR beta signatures pointed to carriage of CMV infection together with the matching HLA type, the HLA type of each donor mattered for the analysis. Paper-wide results and their limitations: The ex vivo response was dominated by HLA-C-restricted CMV-specific TCR beta clonotypes, which also provided the single most frequent clonotype in two of eight donors. In both this cohort and an independent roughly 350-donor cohort, the cumulative frequency of public TCR beta family members distinguished carriers of CMV infection plus the relevant HLA type.

Unmatched junction bases come to 7, with V trimmed by 5 bases and J by 9 bases. The germline V gene (reference sequence) gives CDR1 as MNHEY and CDR2 as SMNVEV. The CDR3 spans 15 residues, from the cysteine through the phenylalanine. The retained sequence is limited to the CDR3, 45 bases, with the frame set at the first base. The listed sequencing device is Illumina HiSeq 1500. TCRdb reanalyzed the raw reads on its own, using fastp at Q25 for trimming and MiXCR for clone calling, and kept in-frame beta chains. All rows with the same CDR3 protein become a single entry with the most common DNA and genes. Counted in this sample were nearly 550,000 distinct CDR3 sequences; approximately 15% of them appeared once. More than 20% of the sample comes from the top ten. In this sample, this clonotype turned up a few times. Its antigen remains undetermined. No quality values exist for individual bases; no much larger clone is one base distant.

Here the chain combines TRBV27 and TRBJ2-1, and TRBD2 aligns with 13 junction nucleotides. This clonotype was sampled from a human donor in good health (CMV status not recorded). Some clones in this sample may be carry-over from other donors' samples. The specimen was CD8+ T cells from PBMCs. For the CDR3, the sequence is CASSTLAGGRVEQFF. The nucleotides read TGTGCCAGCAGTACACTAGCGGGAGGGCGGGTTGAGCAGTTCTTC.